Listed below are T cell receptor beta chains from one sample, sequenced in a study of blood T cell repertoires in COVID-19. This table comes from immunoSEQ multiplex PCR, and its TCRdb copy is limited to in-frame clones, with some not included. The table has around 270,000 clones, about 85% seen once. The sequencing sample was made of peripheral blood. These receptors were obtained from a man in his fifties or sixties who had recovered from COVID-19. Each CDR3 is given with its conserved first and last residue. A D gene is named only where the DNA matches it firmly. Some rows mark clone size as missing; the rest say once, few, many or name a class of expanded clone.

cdr3_nt	cdr3_aa	d_call	v_call	j_call	clone_size
TGTGCCAGCAGCCAAGGGGTGGCTAGCGGGGAAGAGACCCAGTACTTC	CASSQGVASGEETQYF	TRBD2	TRBV4-2	TRBJ2-5	.
TGTGCCAGCAGGACACCGACAGGGTGGCCCTACGAGCAGTACTTC	CASRTPTGWPYEQYF	TRBD1	TRBV6-5	TRBJ2-7	once
TGTGCCAGCAGCTCGGGACAGGGCTATGGCTACACCTTC	CASSSGQGYGYTF	TRBD1	TRBV7-3	TRBJ1-2	.
TGCGCCAGCAGCCAAGGGACAGGGGCCATCTATGGCTACACCTTC	CASSQGTGAIYGYTF	TRBD1	TRBV4-1	TRBJ1-2	.
TGTGCCAGCAGCCGCGGACAGGGGCGCAATCAGCCCCAGCATTTT	CASSRGQGRNQPQHF	TRBD1	TRBV13	TRBJ1-5	.
TGCGCCAGCAGCACCGAACAGGCCCCTAACACTGAAGCTTTCTTT	CASSTEQAPNTEAFF	.	TRBV5-1	TRBJ1-1	.
TGTGCCAGCTCACCACCGGACTGGGTGCAGTATTTT	CASSPPDWVQYF	.	TRBV18	TRBJ2-3	.
TGCAGCGTTGGTGGCGGGGGGGCCGGAAATGAGCAGTTCTTC	CSVGGGGAGNEQFF	TRBD2	TRBV29-1	TRBJ2-1	.
TGTGCCAGCAGTTACTCGACGGACTCCACCTGGGGGTACTTC	CASSYSTDSTWGYF	.	TRBV6-5	TRBJ2-5	.
TGCGCCAGCAGCTCCGGTAACACTGAAGCTTTCTTT	CASSSGNTEAFF	.	TRBV5-1	TRBJ1-1	.
TGTGCCAGCAGCTTCGGCGGGGGGGCCTACGAGCAGTACTTC	CASSFGGGAYEQYF	TRBD2	TRBV7-2	TRBJ2-7	.
TGTGCCAGCAGCGTACAGGGGTCAGCCTACGAGCAGTACTTC	CASSVQGSAYEQYF	.	TRBV9	TRBJ2-7	.
TGTGCCAGTAGTATAGTGGCAGGGGCATACAATCAGCCCCAGCATTTT	CASSIVAGAYNQPQHF	.	TRBV19	TRBJ1-5	.
TGTGCCAGCATCCCTAGCGGGGGGCCCAGCTCCTACGAGCAGTACTTC	CASIPSGGPSSYEQYF	TRBD2	TRBV2	TRBJ2-7	.
TGTGCCAGCAGCGGTACACCCACCCCTGACTATGGCTACACCTTC	CASSGTPTPDYGYTF	.	TRBV9	TRBJ1-2	few
TGTGCCAGCAGTGAAGGGGGAGGGGTGACCGGGGAGCTGTTTTTT	CASSEGGGVTGELFF	TRBD2	TRBV2	TRBJ2-2	.
TGCAGCGTCGGTGGGTCGACAGGGAACACTGAAGCTTTCTTT	CSVGGSTGNTEAFF	.	TRBV29-1	TRBJ1-1	.
TGTGCCAGCAGCCCGGGACAAAACACAGATACGCAGTATTTT	CASSPGQNTDTQYF	.	TRBV11-3	TRBJ2-3	few